The 29 T cell receptor beta chains listed next were all sequenced from one sample in a study of STAT5B mutations in CD4+ large granular lymphocyte leukemia. Profiled with immunoSEQ multiplex PCR; TCRdb holds only in-frame clones, not every one. Here the sample spans under 35,000 clones, 78% being singletons. Sequenced input: CD4+ T cells from blood buffy coats. The receptors originated from a human donor in good health.

The chain uses TRBV5-4 and TRBJ1-2, with 11 bases lining up with TRBD1. From germline, CDR1 is SGHNT and CDR2 YYREEE (reference sequence). The CDR3 has 15 residues. After removal of 2 bases from V and 4 bases from J, the junction contained 4 bases not matched to a gene. The CDR3 DNA sequence: TGTGCCAGCAGCTTCGGGACAGGGGGGATCTATGGCTACACCTTC. Protein sequence: CASSFGTGGIYGYTF.

V usage is TRBV9 and J usage is TRBJ1-2; 11 nucleotides align to TRBD1. The germline V gene has CDR1 SGDLS and CDR2 YYNGEE. Trimming removed 0 bases from V and 3 bases from J; junction bases left unmatched: 7. The CDR3 extends over 17 amino acids. The CDR3 coding sequence is TGTGCCAGCAGCGTAGATGAAGGGACAGGGGGAGACTATGGCTACACCTTC. Translation: CASSVDEGTGGDYGYTF.

V usage is TRBV4-3 and J usage is TRBJ1-6; D unresolved. Germline CDR1 is LGHNA and CDR2 is YSLEER. The CDR3 extends over 15 amino acids. V was pared by 2 bases and J by 6 bases, with 11 bases between. CDR3: CASSQLTAINSPLHF. The DNA for the CDR3 is TGCGCCAGCAGCCAATTAACAGCGATTAATTCACCCCTCCACTTT.

Only a few counts were recorded for this clone. The chain combines TRBV25-1 with TRBJ1-1; D gene unclear. This CDR3 is built from 14 residues. CDR1 is MGHDK, CDR2 SYGVNS, per germline. The V gene lost 2 bases and the J gene lost 5 bases, with 12 bases spanning the gap. The CDR3 DNA sequence: TGTGCCAGCAGTGAAGAGACGGGAGGGACTGAAGCTTTCTTT. Amino acids: CASSEETGGTEAFF.

The rearrangement links TRBV10-3 to TRBJ1-1, with TRBD1 identical over 11 bases. V trimming: 7 bases; J trimming: 3 bases; junction bases outside the gene matches: 10. Germline V gene data show CDR1 as ENHRY and CDR2 as SYGVKD. The CDR3 is made up of 16 amino acids. CDR3 sequence (DNA): TGTGCCATCAAAAACCCGCGGACAGGGGGCCACACTGAAGCTTTCTTT. Protein: CAIKNPRTGGHTEAFF.

The chain couples TRBV7-9 to TRBJ2-7, with 15 bases fitting TRBD2. This CDR3 region has 19 residues. Losses at the gene ends were 5 bases for V and 4 bases for J; bases not matched to a gene: 15. Germline assignment: CDR1 SEHNR and CDR2 FQNEAQ (reference sequence). Here the CDR3 reads CASSPGTSGGTHLPYEQYF. The CDR3 DNA follows: TGTGCCAGCAGCCCGGGGACTAGCGGGGGGACTCACCTACCGTACGAGCAGTACTTC.

This clone was seen a handful of times. V is TRBV11-3 and J is TRBJ1-1; 8 bases match TRBD1. The J segment lost 1 base and the V segment lost 3 bases, leaving 1 base of the junction unmatched. The CDR3 spans 14 residues. The germline gives CDR1 SGHNT, CDR2 YENEEA. Here the CDR3 DNA reads TGTGCCAGCAGCTTTGGACAGGGGAACACTGAAGCTTTCTTT. It encodes CASSFGQGNTEAFF.

This clone was picked up a small number of times. This rearrangement joins TRBV30 to TRBJ2-1, with 13 bases aligning to TRBD2. This CDR3 is built from 14 residues. Per germline, CDR1 GTSNPN and CDR2 SVGIG (reference sequence). V was clipped by 2 bases and J by 7 bases; unmatched bases: 2. The CDR3 nucleotides read TGTGCCTGGAGTAGACTAGCGGGAGGTAATGAGCAGTTCTTC. It is translated as CAWSRLAGGNEQFF.

The chain combines TRBV13 with TRBJ1-5; D ambiguous. This CDR3 region has 17 residues. Germline lookup yields CDR1 PRHDT and CDR2 FYEKMQ (reference sequence). V lost 4 bases and J lost 6, with 22 bases in between. The CDR3 spells CASSSQYRSGRVQPQHF. The CDR3, as DNA: TGTGCCAGCAGCTCCCAGTACAGATCAGGTAGGGTTCAGCCCCAGCATTTT. The variable domain in full, with the rest retrieved from reference TRBV13 and TRBJ1-5, is AAGVIQSPRHLIKEKRETATLKCYPIPRHDTVYWYQQGPGQDPQFLISFYEKMQSDKGSIPDRFSAQQFSDYHSELNMSSLELGDSALYFCASSSQYRSGRVQPQHFGDGTRLSIL.

The rearrangement links TRBV11-2 to TRBJ2-7; 11 bases agree with TRBD2. The trim removed 5 bases at V and 12 bases at J, leaving 12 bases unmatched. This CDR3 contains 14 residues. CDR1 SGHAT and CDR2 FQNNGV come from the germline V gene. The CDR3 reads CASSPIGGLAAWYF. Written as DNA, the CDR3 is TGTGCCAGCAGCCCGATAGGGGGACTAGCGGCATGGTACTTC.

The chain uses TRBV7-2 and TRBJ2-5; D tentatively reads TRBD1 or TRBD2 (5 bases each). There are 14 residues in the CDR3. Trimming removed 1 base from V and 0 bases from J, with 6 bases in between. Per germline, CDR1 SGHTA and CDR2 FQGNSA. The CDR3 here is CASSLGGNQETQYF. The CDR3 DNA follows: TGTGCCAGCAGCTTAGGGGGGAACCAAGAGACCCAGTACTTC.

The chain carries TRBV6-5 and TRBJ2-3; TRBD2 is a possible D gene (7 bases). V was trimmed by 0 bases and J by 7 bases, leaving 17 bases between them. The CDR3 loop spans 16 amino acids. Germline-derived CDR1 and CDR2 are MNHEY and SVGAGI. CDR3 amino acids: CASSYSRGRGVNTQYF. The CDR3 coding sequence is TGTGCCAGCAGTTACTCAAGGGGGAGGGGTGTTAATACGCAGTATTTT.

This clone was seen a handful of times. The chain recombines TRBV5-5 with TRBJ2-7, with 9 bases lining up with TRBD1. The CDR3 extends over 15 amino acids. The V segment lost 0 bases and the J segment 4 bases; nucleotides outside the gene matches: 5. The germline V gene has CDR1 SGHKS and CDR2 YYEKEE (reference sequence). The DNA of the CDR3 is TGTGCCAGCAGCTTGGTAGGGACAGGGAGGTACGAGCAGTACTTC. As protein: CASSLVGTGRYEQYF.

The chain has TRBV11-3 and TRBJ1-1; no firm D call. V lost 1 base, J lost 2 bases, and 8 bases lay in between. The CDR3 spans 14 residues. Germline CDR1 SGHNT, CDR2 YENEEA. CDR3 nucleotide sequence: TGTGCCAGCAGCTTAGGGGTGAGTAACACTGAAGCTTTCTTT. It yields the protein CASSLGVSNTEAFF.

The V gene is TRBV28, the J gene TRBJ2-4; D perhaps matches TRBD1 (6 bases). This CDR3 has 14 residues. V was trimmed by 7 bases and J by 4 bases, leaving 14 bases between them. Per the germline V gene, CDR1 is MDHEN and CDR2 is SYDVKM. The CDR3 sequence: CASTLSGTKNIQYF. CDR3 DNA sequence: TGTGCCAGCACGCTATCCGGGACAAAAAACATTCAGTACTTC.

The rearrangement uses TRBV6-5 and TRBJ1-3, with D perhaps matching TRBD1 (6 bases). CDR3 size: 15 residues. Trimming shortened V by 7 bases and J by 0 bases, and 13 bases separated the two germline ends. The germline V gene has CDR1 MNHEY and CDR2 SVGAGI. The CDR3 bases are TGTGCCAGCACCCGGGGGCAGGCCTCTGGAAACACCATATATTTT. Translated: CASTRGQASGNTIYF.

This sequence joins TRBV6-6 and TRBJ2-7; 10 bases are shared with TRBD1. V lost 4 bases, J lost 6 bases, and 6 bases stayed unmatched. The CDR3 covers 14 residues. The germline CDR1 and CDR2 sequences are MNHNY and SVGAGI (reference sequence). Here the CDR3 DNA reads TGTGCCAGCAGTTCCCAGACAGGGGGCGGCGAGCAGTACTTC. Protein: CASSSQTGGGEQYF.

The gene calls are TRBV10-3 and TRBJ2-5; 14 positions match TRBD2. J was trimmed by 5 bases and V by 3 bases; bases with no gene match: 5. This CDR3 spans 16 amino acids. In germline, CDR1 is ENHRY, CDR2 SYGVKD. The CDR3 spells CAISEQTSGGAETQYF. For the CDR3, the DNA is TGTGCCATCAGTGAACAGACTAGCGGGGGGGCGGAGACCCAGTACTTC.

V and J are TRBV11-3 and TRBJ1-2; D may be TRBD1 (5 bases). The CDR3 has 14 amino acids. V was clipped by 1 base and J by 6 bases, with 12 bases between them. The germline gives CDR1 SGHNT, CDR2 YENEEA. The CDR3 region is CASSLAGREDGYTF. In DNA, the CDR3 is TGTGCCAGCAGCTTAGCGGGCAGGGAGGATGGCTACACCTTC. The full variable domain, in which reference TRBV11-3 and TRBJ1-2 provide the parts outside the CDR3, is EAGVVQSPRYKIIEKKQPVAFWCNPISGHNTLYWYLQNLGQGPELLIRYENEEAVDDSQLPKDRFSAERLKGVDSTLKIQPAELGDSAVYLCASSLAGREDGYTFGSGTRLTVV.

The chain combines TRBV19 with TRBJ2-7; TRBD1 matches at 7 bases. The CDR3 is made up of 15 amino acids. Trimming at V came to 3 bases and at J to 0 bases, leaving 5 bases not matched to a gene. Per the germline V gene, CDR1 is LNHDA and CDR2 is SQIVND (reference sequence). In DNA form, the CDR3 reads TGTGCCAGTAGTATGCCGGGACAGAGCTCCTACGAGCAGTACTTC. It is translated as CASSMPGQSSYEQYF.

This chain joins TRBV5-4 and TRBJ2-2; perhaps TRBD2 as D (6 bases). The germline V gene encodes CDR1 SGHNT and CDR2 YYREEE (reference sequence). CDR3 length equals 14 residues. The germline V and J ends were trimmed by 0 bases and 7 bases, with 10 bases remaining between them. CDR3 in DNA: TGTGCCAGCAGCTTGGGCTCTAGCGTCGGGGAGCTGTTTTTT. It specifies CASSLGSSVGELFF.

This clone was counted only a few times. This chain joins TRBV7-6 and TRBJ2-5, with D uncertain. The CDR3 is made up of 15 amino acids. From germline, CDR1 is SGHVS and CDR2 FNYEAQ. Between the trimmed V and J ends, which lost 6 bases and 1 base, there was a span of 15 bases. CDR3: CASSSQVDFQETQYF. The CDR3 DNA is TGTGCCAGCAGTTCGCAGGTAGACTTCCAAGAGACCCAGTACTTC.

The V gene is TRBV18, the J gene TRBJ1-2, with a weak D call TRBD1 (5 bases). There are 16 residues in the CDR3. Germline V CDR1 and CDR2: KGHSH, LQKENI. V was trimmed by 6 bases and J by 2 bases, leaving 19 bases between them. The CDR3 spells CASSPPNPGRNYGYTF. The CDR3 nucleotides read TGTGCCAGCTCGCCGCCGAATCCGGGACGCAACTATGGCTACACCTTC.

The chain carries TRBV4-3 and TRBJ2-2; the D is unclear. Germline-derived CDR1 and CDR2 are LGHNA and YSLEER. V gave up 4 bases and J gave up 5 bases, with 11 bases separating them. This CDR3 contains 14 residues. The CDR3 is CASSPGPVTGELFF. The CDR3 nucleotides read TGCGCCAGCAGCCCCGGCCCTGTTACCGGGGAGCTGTTTTTT.

This chain links TRBV28 with TRBJ2-2, with 7 bases fitting TRBD1. With 3 bases clipped from V and 3 bases from J, the junction kept 4 bases outside the gene matches. CDR3 size: 15 residues. Germline CDR1 reads MDHEN; CDR2 reads SYDVKM. CDR3 nucleotides: TGTGCCAGCAGTTTTTCTAGGGGGCACACCGGGGAGCTGTTTTTT. Encoded protein: CASSFSRGHTGELFF.

The chain uses TRBV19 and TRBJ2-7; 7 positions match TRBD2. Germline CDR1 is LNHDA and CDR2 is SQIVND (reference sequence). CDR3 length: 14 residues. V lost 7 bases, J lost 2 bases, and 8 bases stayed unmatched. The CDR3 loop is CASKDGGGPYEQYF. CDR3 bases: TGTGCCAGTAAGGATGGCGGGGGTCCCTACGAGCAGTACTTC.

J is TRBJ1-2 and V is TRBV6-1; 7 bases fit TRBD1. CDR3 length: 14 amino acids. CDR1 MNHNS and CDR2 SASEGT come from the germline V gene. V gave up 5 bases and J gave up 2 bases; unmatched junction bases: 5. The CDR3 sequence: CASSLSGGNYGYTF. CDR3 sequence (DNA): TGTGCCAGCAGTCTTTCAGGGGGGAACTATGGCTACACCTTC.

This sequence joins TRBV5-1 and TRBJ2-3; 8 bases match TRBD2. Germline V gene lookup returns CDR1 SGHRS and CDR2 YFSETQ. Trimming removed 6 bases from V and 5 bases from J; junction bases left unmatched: 8. The CDR3 covers 14 residues. DNA for the CDR3: TGCGCCAGCACCTACGGGGGGGCAGGAGATACGCAGTATTTT. This sequence encodes CASTYGGAGDTQYF.

The chain joins TRBV7-8 to TRBJ2-3, with 13 bases aligning to TRBD2. The CDR3 is 18 residues long. J gave up 1 base and V 5 bases, and 9 bases lay outside the gene matches. CDR1 is SGHVS and CDR2 is FQNEAQ in the germline V gene. The CDR3 nucleotides read TGTGCCAGCAGCATCACTAGCGGGAGGGTCTCCGGCACAGATACGCAGTATTTT. Its protein is CASSITSGRVSGTDTQYF.